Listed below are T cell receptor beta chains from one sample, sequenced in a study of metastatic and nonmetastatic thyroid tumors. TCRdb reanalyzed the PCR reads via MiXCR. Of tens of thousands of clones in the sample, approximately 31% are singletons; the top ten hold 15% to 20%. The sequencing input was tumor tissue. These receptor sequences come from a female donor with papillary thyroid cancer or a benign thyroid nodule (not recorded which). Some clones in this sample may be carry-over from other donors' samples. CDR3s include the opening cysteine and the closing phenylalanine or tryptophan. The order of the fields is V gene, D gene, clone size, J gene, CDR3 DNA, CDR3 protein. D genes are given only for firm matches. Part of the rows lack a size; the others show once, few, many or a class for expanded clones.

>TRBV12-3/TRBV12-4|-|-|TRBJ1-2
TGTGCCAGCACTTGGGGCAGCGAGAAGGGGGGCTACACCTTC
CASTWGSEKGGYTF
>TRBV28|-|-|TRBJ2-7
TGTGCCAGCAACGAGCGGGTGAAATCCTCCTACGAGCAGTACTTC
CASNERVKSSYEQYF
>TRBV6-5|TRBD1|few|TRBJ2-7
TGTGCCAGCAGGTCTCGACAGGGAAAGCAGTACTTC
CASRSRQGKQYF
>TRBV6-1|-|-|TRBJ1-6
TGTGCCAGCAGTGACAGGTATAATTCACCCCTCCACTTT
CASSDRYNSPLHF
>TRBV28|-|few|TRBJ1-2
TGTGCCACCCGAGGAGGGGGAGGTGGCTACACCTTC
CATRGGGGGYTF
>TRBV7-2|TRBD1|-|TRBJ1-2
TGTGCCAGCAGCCAGGACAGGGCCTATGGCTACACCTTC
CASSQDRAYGYTF
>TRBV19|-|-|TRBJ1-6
TGTGCCAGTAGTATCCGCTCCTTGAATTCACCCCTCCACTTT
CASSIRSLNSPLHF
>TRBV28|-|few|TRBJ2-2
TGTGCCAGCAGTTTAACAGGGGCAGGCGGGGAGCCGTTTTTT
CASSLTGAGGEPFF
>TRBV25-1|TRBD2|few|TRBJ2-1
TGTGCCAGCACCACCCCTAGCGGGTCCCCCTGGGGCAATGAGCAGTTCTTC
CASTTPSGSPWGNEQFF
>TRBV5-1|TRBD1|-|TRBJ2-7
TGCGCCAGCAGTTGGGACAGGGGTAGCGAGCAGTACTTC
CASSWDRGSEQYF
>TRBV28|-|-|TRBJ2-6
TGTGCCAGCACCTTGAACAGGGCTGGGGCCAACGTCCTGACTTTC
CASTLNRAGANVLTF
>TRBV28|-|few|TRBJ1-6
TGTGCCAGCAGTTTAGGGGACCCCATGAATTCACCCCTCCACTTT
CASSLGDPMNSPLHF
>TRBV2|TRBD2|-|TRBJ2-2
TGTGCCGGCAGCGGGAGGGCGGGCGGGGAGCTGTTTTTT
CAGSGRAGGELFF
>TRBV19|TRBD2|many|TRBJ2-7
TGTGCCAGTAGTATAGGCGGGGAGGGCTACGAGCAGTACTTC
CASSIGGEGYEQYF
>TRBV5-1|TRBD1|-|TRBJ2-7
TGCGCCAGCATGAGAGTTATGACAGGGTCCTACGAGCAGTACTTC
CASMRVMTGSYEQYF
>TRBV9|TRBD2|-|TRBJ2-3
TGTGCCAGCAGCGGCCCGGGACTAGCGGGGGGTCGGACAGATACGCAGTATTTT
CASSGPGLAGGRTDTQYF
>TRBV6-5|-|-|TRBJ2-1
TGTGCCAGCAGTTCCCAGGGTTGTGAGCAGTTCTTC
CASSSQGCEQFF
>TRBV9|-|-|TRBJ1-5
TGTGCCAGCAGCGTAAGGGGGTTCAATCAGCCCCAGCATTTT
CASSVRGFNQPQHF
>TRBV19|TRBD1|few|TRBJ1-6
TGTGCCAGTACCGCCGGGACAGGGAATTCACCCCTCCACTTT
CASTAGTGNSPLHF
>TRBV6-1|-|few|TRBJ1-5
TGCGCCATCGAAATCAGGGGTTATAGCAATCAGCCCCAGCATTTT
CAIEIRGYSNQPQHF
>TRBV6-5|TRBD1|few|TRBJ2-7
TGTGCCAGCAGTTTCCGGGACAGGGGATACGAGCAGTACTTC
CASSFRDRGYEQYF
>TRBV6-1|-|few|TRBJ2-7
TGTGCCAGCAGTGAAGCCCATTCAGGGGGGGCTCTATTCTACGAGCAGTACTTC
CASSEAHSGGALFYEQYF
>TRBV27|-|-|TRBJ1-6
TGTGCCAGCAGCGGACAGATAAATTCACCCCTCCACTTT
CASSGQINSPLHF
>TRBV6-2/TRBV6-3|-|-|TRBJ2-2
TGTGCCAGCAGCAAGGGGGGTGATCACACCGGGGAGCTTTTTTTT
CASSKGGDHTGELFF
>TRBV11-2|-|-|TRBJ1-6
TGTGCCAGCAGCCCGAGCTGGAGCCCTAATTCACCCCTCTACTTT
CASSPSWSPNSPLYF
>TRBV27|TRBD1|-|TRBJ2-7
TGTGCCAGCAGTTTAAAGATCCGGGACAGGGGACACTACGAGCAGTACTTC
CASSLKIRDRGHYEQYF
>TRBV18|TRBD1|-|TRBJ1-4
TGTGCCAGCTCACCGGACAGGGAGAATGAAAAACTGTTTTTT
CASSPDRENEKLFF
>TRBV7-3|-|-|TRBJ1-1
TGTGCCAGCAGCTTAATAGGGAGCACTGAAGCTTTCTTT
CASSLIGSTEAFF
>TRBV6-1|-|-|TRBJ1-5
TGTGCCAGCAGTGACGTCGCGGGCAATCAGCCCCAGCATTTT
CASSDVAGNQPQHF
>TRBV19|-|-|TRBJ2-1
TGTGCCAGTAGTAACCAACTAGTGACCAATGAGCAGTTCTTC
CASSNQLVTNEQFF
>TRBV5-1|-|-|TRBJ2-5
TGCGCCAGCAGCTTGGGGCCAGGGGATGAGGGCCAAGAGACCCAGTACTTC
CASSLGPGDEGQETQYF